The subject of this entry is one TCR beta chain. Its matching antigen is unknown. The study used treatment-naive patients who had stable or active relapsing-remitting disease as multiple sclerosis controls. The entry originates in a study of CD8 T cells in Susac syndrome. Study results and limitations: As acknowledged by the study, its TCR sequencing and HLA analysis included a relatively small number of individuals.

Germline values: CDR1 MNHEY, CDR2 SMNVEV (reference sequence). V lost 8 bases to trimming and J lost 2 bases, with 18 bases between them. There are 15 residues in the CDR3. A quantity of about 0.5 to 1 ug RNA underwent reverse transcription using random hexamers. Amplification of TCR beta CDR3 used immunoSEQ multiplex PCR across 54 Vbeta and 13 Jbeta. From the immunoSEQ multiplex PCR reads, TCRdb called clonotypes with MiXCR, one entry per CDR3 protein. The table lists about 280,000 distinct CDR3 sequences, around 83% of them singletons, with approximately 0.11% in the top ten. The sequence came from a human donor with multiple sclerosis. The source material was CD8+ T cells from PBMCs. The chain links TRBV27 to TRBJ2-5, with D perhaps TRBD1 (7 bases). The CDR3 DNA is TGTGCCAGCTCCAAATACAGGGGAGGACAAGAGACCCAGTACTTC. It is translated as CASSKYRGGQETQYF.